Each of the 15 T cell receptor beta chains below was sequenced from the same sample in a study of cytotoxic CD8 clonotypes in ibrutinib-treated CLL. The table came from immunoSEQ multiplex PCR; TCRdb's copy has only in-frame clones and leaves some out. The repertoire holds 11,000 or so clones, with approximately 85% as singletons. The sample here was PBMCs, taken at disease progression, from a patient treated with ibrutinib. The receptors here all came from a human donor with chronic lymphocytic leukemia.

This clone has a single count. The chain couples TRBV6-4 to TRBJ2-2, with D hard to call. V gave up 0 bases and J gave up 5 bases, with 7 bases separating them. The CDR3 totals 14 residues. CDR1 and CDR2 from the germline V gene are MRHNA and SNTAGT. CDR3 residues: CASSDSTLTGELFF. The DNA of the CDR3 is TGTGCCAGCAGTGACTCGACTCTAACCGGGGAGCTGTTTTTT.

This clone was detected only a few times. The chain combines TRBV5-5 with TRBJ2-1, with D perhaps TRBD1 (6 bases). Germline V gene data show CDR1 as SGHKS and CDR2 as YYEKEE (reference sequence). V shed 3 bases and J shed 8 bases, with 18 bases lying between them. This CDR3 region has 15 residues. In DNA form, the CDR3 reads TGTGCCAGCAGCTCCGATACAGGGACATGGGATGAGCAGTTCTTC. Translation: CASSSDTGTWDEQFF. Full variable domain (rest looked up from reference TRBV5-5 and TRBJ2-1): DAGVTQSPTHLIKTRGQQVTLRCSPISGHKSVSWYQQVLGQGPQFIFQYYEKEERGRGNFPDRFSARQFPNYSSELNVNALLLGDSALYLCASSSDTGTWDEQFFGPGTRLTVL.

V is TRBV4-1 and J is TRBJ2-7, with 10 bases identical to TRBD1. Germline assignment: CDR1 MGHRA and CDR2 YSYEKL. V trimming: 3 bases; J trimming: 3 bases; junction bases outside the gene matches: 5. The CDR3 has 15 residues. CDR3: CASSHPGQGLYEQYF. The CDR3 coding sequence is TGCGCCAGCAGCCATCCGGGACAGGGGCTCTACGAGCAGTACTTC.

The rearrangement joins TRBV4-2 to TRBJ2-1; TRBD2 is a possible D gene (6 bases). V was trimmed by 1 base and J by 7 bases, leaving 17 bases between them. The CDR3 runs 16 residues. CDR1 is LGHNA, CDR2 YNFKEQ, per germline. This CDR3 is CASSQAQSASVNEQFF. The CDR3 DNA is TGTGCCAGCAGCCAAGCTCAATCGGCTAGCGTAAATGAGCAGTTCTTC.

V usage is TRBV6-1 and J usage is TRBJ2-7; D call uncertain. Trimming stripped 6 bases from V and 6 bases from J, with 18 bases between. The CDR3 consists of 14 residues. Germline-derived CDR1 and CDR2 are MNHNS and SASEGT. The CDR3 loop reads CASSLSPPDPEQYF. DNA of the CDR3: TGTGCCAGCAGCCTTTCCCCCCCGGACCCCGAGCAGTACTTC.

This clone has a single count. This sequence joins TRBV7-6 and TRBJ1-5; TRBD1 is a possible D gene (6 bases). The V gene's germline CDR1 is SGHVS and CDR2 FNYEAQ. The CDR3 length is 15 residues. V was pared by 0 bases and J by 5 bases, with 11 bases between. CDR3 loop: CASSLAPRGDQPQHF. As DNA, the CDR3 is TGTGCCAGCAGCTTAGCGCCCAGGGGAGATCAGCCCCAGCATTTT. The whole variable domain, filled in from reference TRBV7-6 and TRBJ1-5, reads GAGVSQSPRYKVTKRGQDVALRCDPISGHVSLYWYRQALGQGPEFLTYFNYEAQQDKSGLPNDRFSAERPEGSISTLTIQRTEQRDSAMYRCASSLAPRGDQPQHFGDGTRLSIL.

This chain joins TRBV4-2 and TRBJ2-1, with a possible D match to TRBD2 (5 bases). The CDR3 has 15 amino acids. With 0 bases removed from V and 6 bases from J, the gap between germline ends came to 12 bases. Germline V lookup: CDR1 LGHNA, CDR2 YNFKEQ. CDR3 in DNA: TGTGCCAGCAGCCAAGAGTCGGGGAGTGTCAATGAGCAGTTCTTC. It codes for CASSQESGSVNEQFF.

This rearrangement joins TRBV25-1 to TRBJ1-4, with a possible D match to TRBD1 (6 bases). V dropped 2 bases and J dropped 2 bases, with 15 bases sitting between them. The CDR3 runs to 17 residues. Per the germline V gene, CDR1 is MGHDK and CDR2 is SYGVNS. CDR3 amino acids: CASSEPGRGSTNEKLFF. Here the CDR3 DNA reads TGTGCCAGCAGTGAACCCGGCAGGGGATCCACTAATGAAAAACTGTTTTTT.

The chain uses TRBV2 and TRBJ1-5; tentative D call: TRBD1 (5 bases). In germline, CDR1 is SNHLY, CDR2 FYNNEI. Trimming pared 2 bases from V and 7 bases from J, leaving 15 bases between. There are 15 residues in the CDR3. CDR3 region: CASSETGGSRQPQHF. The CDR3 DNA sequence: TGTGCCAGCAGTGAAACTGGGGGATCCCGGCAGCCCCAGCATTTT.

The chain employs TRBV4-1 and TRBJ2-2, with TRBD1 matching 7 bases. V shed 0 bases and J 4 bases; nucleotides not matched to a gene: 8. Germline CDR1 is MGHRA and CDR2 is YSYEKL. This CDR3 comprises 17 residues. CDR3 sequence reads: CASSQEWAGGVTGELFF. The CDR3 DNA is TGCGCCAGCAGCCAAGAATGGGCAGGGGGAGTCACCGGGGAGCTGTTTTTT.

V usage is TRBV5-1 and J usage is TRBJ2-5; D is perhaps TRBD1 (5 bases). Germline values: CDR1 SGHRS, CDR2 YFSETQ. The length of the CDR3 is 13 residues. The V gene lost 0 bases and the J gene lost 7 bases, with 10 bases spanning the gap. The CDR3 spells CASSLVPQGTQYF. As DNA, the CDR3 is TGCGCCAGCAGCTTGGTGCCTCAGGGGACCCAGTACTTC.

The chain joins TRBV7-6 to TRBJ1-1; D uncertain. This CDR3 region has 13 residues. Germline V lookup: CDR1 SGHVS, CDR2 FNYEAQ. Trimming cost V 5 bases and J 5 bases, with 12 bases left between them. CDR3 in DNA: TGTGCCAGCAGCCAGTCCCCTGGGACTGAAGCTTTCTTT. Protein sequence: CASSQSPGTEAFF.

The chain has TRBV30 and TRBJ1-2, with D unresolved. The CDR3 runs to 13 residues. V was trimmed by 5 bases and J by 4 bases, leaving 14 bases between them. Per the germline V gene, CDR1 is GTSNPN and CDR2 is SVGIG (reference sequence). The chain's CDR3 is CAWGPPGGYGYTF. The CDR3 DNA is TGTGCCTGGGGACCTCCGGGTGGCTATGGCTACACCTTC.

This clone appeared once. V and J are TRBV5-1 and TRBJ2-5; 8 bases match TRBD1. CDR1 is SGHRS, CDR2 YFSETQ, per germline. V lost 1 base to trimming and J lost 5 bases; unmatched junction nucleotides: 7. This CDR3 comprises 15 residues. The CDR3 sequence: CASSLRAGGGETQYF. The CDR3 DNA reads TGCGCCAGCAGCTTGAGGGCAGGGGGCGGTGAGACCCAGTACTTC.

The chain has TRBV9 and TRBJ2-7; tentative D call: TRBD2 (7 bases). The CDR3 has 15 residues. CDR1 is SGDLS, CDR2 YYNGEE, per germline. Trimming removed 0 bases at V and 2 bases at J, with 12 bases between. The CDR3 DNA sequence: TGTGCCAGCAGCGTAGAAGGCGGGGGCCCCTACGAGCAGTACTTC. It encodes CASSVEGGGPYEQYF.